Below are 27 T cell receptor beta chains sequenced from a single sample in a study of cytomegalovirus exposure and HLA in healthy donors. The primer mix had 60 Vbeta and 13 Jbeta primers. Data came from immunoSEQ multiplex PCR; TCRdb stores just in-frame clones and leaves some out. The profile covers about 160,000 clones, with 86% appearing a single time and just under 2% taken by the ten largest. The specimen sequenced was PBMCs. These TCRs come from a young woman in good health and CMV-seronegative.

The rearrangement links TRBV10-3 to TRBJ1-3; TRBD1 might be the D (6 bases). V shed 3 bases and J shed 1 base, with 10 bases lying between them. The CDR3 sequence is 15 residues long. Germline values: CDR1 ENHRY, CDR2 SYGVKD. CDR3 nucleotides: TGTGCCATCAGTGAACAGGGTAGATCTGGAAACACCATATATTTT. Its translation: CAISEQGRSGNTIYF.

The CDR3 coding sequence is TGTGCCAGCAGCTTGGTTGGCGGGGCCGAGCAGTTCTTC. This translates into CASSLVGGAEQFF. The chain couples TRBV5-6 to TRBJ2-1; perhaps TRBD2 as D (6 bases). The CDR3 length is 13 residues. The V end was cut by 0 bases, the J end by 10 bases, with 11 bases between. Germline CDR1 reads SGHDT; CDR2 reads YYEEEE.

The chain joins TRBV19 to TRBJ1-2; the D gene is possibly TRBD1 (5 bases). Per germline, CDR1 LNHDA and CDR2 SQIVND (reference sequence). The CDR3 has 12 amino acids. The V gene lost 9 bases and the J gene lost 2 bases, with 10 bases spanning the gap. The CDR3 is CASHGGNYGYTF. CDR3 in DNA: TGTGCCAGCCATGGGGGGAACTATGGCTACACCTTC.

This chain's CDR3 is CASRRESEDTQYF. The DNA for the CDR3 is TGTGCCAGCAGACGGGAGAGTGAAGATACGCAGTATTTT. The chain links TRBV6-5 to TRBJ2-3; maybe TRBD2 (6 bases). The V end lost 6 bases, the J end lost 5 bases, and 12 bases lay between the germline ends. The CDR3 consists of 13 residues. CDR1 is MNHEY, CDR2 SVGAGI, per germline.

This rearrangement joins TRBV6-5 to TRBJ1-2; 7 bases fit TRBD1. V trimming: 0 bases; J trimming: 7 bases; junction bases outside the gene matches: 2. The CDR3 extends over 13 amino acids. Germline loops: CDR1 MNHEY, CDR2 SVGAGI. The CDR3 DNA sequence: TGTGCCAGCAGTTACTCAGGGGGCAGTGGCTACACCTTC. As protein: CASSYSGGSGYTF.

V gene TRBV29-1 combines with J gene TRBJ2-3; unclear D gene. With 7 bases removed from V and 7 bases from J, the gap between germline ends came to 9 bases. Germline CDR1 is SQVTM and CDR2 is ANQGSEA. The CDR3 covers 10 residues. CDR3: CSASEYTQYF. In DNA, the CDR3 is TGCAGCGCCAGCGAATATACGCAGTATTTT.

For this clone: Mismatch with germline at one junction end may stem from a read error. The sample holds other DNA sequences that translate to the same CDR3. The V call is TRBV9, the J call TRBJ1-1, with D possibly TRBD1 on 5 matching bases. The CDR3 covers 13 residues. The germline V gene has CDR1 SGDLS and CDR2 YYNGEE. The CDR3 coding sequence is TGTGCCAGCAGCAGCGGGGGGAGTACTGAGGCTTTCTTT. This translates into CASSSGGSTEAFF.

The chain uses TRBV7-9 and TRBJ1-4; 8 bases map to TRBD1. V shed 2 bases, J shed 0 bases, and the junction held 5 bases outside the gene matches. CDR1 SEHNR and CDR2 FQNEAQ come from the germline V gene (reference sequence). The CDR3 covers 17 residues. The CDR3 loop reads CASSLLGQVATNEKLFF. The DNA of the CDR3 is TGTGCCAGCAGCTTATTGGGACAGGTTGCAACTAATGAAAAACTGTTTTTT.

The chain joins TRBV7-9 to TRBJ1-1; D is perhaps TRBD1 (6 bases). The CDR3 is made up of 14 amino acids. The V and J ends lost 2 bases and 3 bases respectively, with 10 bases between them. CDR1 and CDR2 from the germline V gene are SEHNR and FQNEAQ (reference sequence). CDR3 DNA sequence: TGTGCCAGCAGCTTAAAGTACAGGGACACTGAAGCTTTCTTT. Encoded protein: CASSLKYRDTEAFF.

The J gene is TRBJ1-2, the V gene TRBV5-5; D gene unclear. CDR3 length: 15 residues. V lost 5 bases and J 3 bases, leaving 17 bases between the germline ends. CDR1 SGHKS and CDR2 YYEKEE come from the germline V gene (reference sequence). CDR3 nucleotides: TGTGCCAGCAGAGAGGAGATTCATTGGGACTATGGCTACACCTTC. Protein: CASREEIHWDYGYTF. Variable domain in full (rest from reference TRBV5-5 and TRBJ1-2): DAGVTQSPTHLIKTRGQQVTLRCSPISGHKSVSWYQQVLGQGPQFIFQYYEKEERGRGNFPDRFSARQFPNYSSELNVNALLLGDSALYLCASREEIHWDYGYTFGSGTRLTVV.

V usage is TRBV4-2 and J usage is TRBJ1-1; D might be TRBD1 (6 bases). Germline V lookup: CDR1 LGHNA, CDR2 YNFKEQ. The length of the CDR3 is 13 residues. V was cut by 0 bases and J by 8 bases, with 10 bases left in between. The CDR3 DNA follows: TGTGCCAGCAGCCAAGACAGGGGAGGGGAAGCTTTCTTT. It encodes CASSQDRGGEAFF.

The chain uses TRBV5-1 and TRBJ2-5; D is uncertain. This CDR3 is built from 13 residues. Trimming cost V 0 bases and J 5 bases, with 8 bases left between them. Germline CDR1 and CDR2: SGHRS and YFSETQ. CDR3 amino acids: CASSLGNGETQYF. DNA for the CDR3: TGCGCCAGCAGCTTGGGAAACGGGGAGACCCAGTACTTC.

The V gene is TRBV7-3, the J gene TRBJ2-1, with TRBD2 matching over 11 bases. Germline V CDR1 and CDR2: SGHTA, FQGTGA. The CDR3 covers 15 residues. V was clipped by 5 bases and J by 8 bases; unmatched bases: 8. The CDR3 protein is CASSITSGRTYEQFF. CDR3 in DNA: TGTGCCAGCAGCATTACTAGCGGGAGAACCTATGAGCAGTTCTTC. Filled out from reference TRBV7-3 and TRBJ2-1, the complete variable domain reads GAGVSQTPSNKVTEKGKYVELRCDPISGHTALYWYRQSLGQGPEFLIYFQGTGAADDSGLPNDRFFAVRPEGSVSTLKIQRTERGDSAVYLCASSITSGRTYEQFFGPGTRLTVL.

The chain combines TRBV9 with TRBJ2-2; D is unclear. This CDR3 contains 15 residues. Trimming shortened V by 1 base and J by 4 bases, and 11 bases separated the two germline ends. Germline CDR1 reads SGDLS; CDR2 reads YYNGEE. DNA for the CDR3: TGTGCCAGCAGCGTACGAGGAACAAGCACCGGGGAGCTGTTTTTT. Translation gives CASSVRGTSTGELFF.

V gene TRBV7-9 combines with J gene TRBJ2-7, with TRBD2 matching over 10 bases. J was trimmed by 1 base and V by 1 base; bases with no gene match: 13. This CDR3 has 19 amino acids. Germline CDR1 reads SEHNR; CDR2 reads FQNEAQ (reference sequence). Here the CDR3 reads CASSLVWGETSGLSYEQYF. CDR3 DNA sequence: TGTGCCAGCAGCTTAGTATGGGGGGAGACTAGCGGGCTGTCCTACGAGCAGTACTTC. The full variable domain, rest sourced from reference TRBV7-9 and TRBJ2-7, is DTGVSQNPRHKITKRGQNVTFRCDPISEHNRLYWYRQTLGQGPEFLTYFQNEAQLEKSRLLSDRFSAERPKGSFSTLEIQRTEQGDSAMYLCASSLVWGETSGLSYEQYFGPGTRLTVT.

About this clone: The germline gene is not matched at one end of the junction; a read error may be the cause. The CDR3 region is CAWSVLTGTIKEF. DNA for the CDR3: TGTGCCTGGAGTGTACTAACCGGGACAATCAAGGAGTTT. V and J are TRBV30 and TRBJ1-1, with D perhaps matching TRBD1 (6 bases). CDR3 length: 13 residues. Germline V gene lookup returns CDR1 GTSNPN and CDR2 SVGIG (reference sequence).

V and J are TRBV6-6 and TRBJ2-1; no definite D call. Germline CDR1 reads MNHNY; CDR2 reads SVGAGI (reference sequence). The CDR3 runs to 11 residues. Deletions cut 10 bases from V and 5 bases from J, with 9 bases between. CDR3 sequence reads: CATSSDNEQFF. CDR3 in DNA: TGTGCCACTTCTTCAGACAATGAGCAGTTCTTC.

The chain recombines TRBV6-1 with TRBJ1-5, with D unresolved. CDR3 length: 18 amino acids. Between the trimmed V and J ends, which lost 0 bases and 6 bases, there was a span of 21 bases. Per germline, CDR1 MNHNS and CDR2 SASEGT. CDR3 region: CASSEAPPGDRASQPQHF. Written as DNA, the CDR3 is TGTGCCAGCAGTGAAGCGCCTCCGGGAGATCGAGCGTCTCAGCCCCAGCATTTT.

J is TRBJ2-4 and V is TRBV27; D is perhaps TRBD2 (6 bases). V lost 5 bases and J 0 bases, leaving 14 bases between the germline ends. Germline CDR1 reads MNHEY; CDR2 reads SMNVEV (reference sequence). The CDR3 length is 16 residues. The DNA for the CDR3 is TGTGCCAGCAGTCTCCACGGGAGCCTAGCCAAAAACATTCAGTACTTC. It yields the protein CASSLHGSLAKNIQYF.

The V call is TRBV28, the J call TRBJ2-1; 10 bases align to TRBD1. This CDR3 has 15 residues. With 6 bases clipped from V and 12 bases from J, the junction kept 14 bases outside the gene matches. Per germline, CDR1 MDHEN and CDR2 SYDVKM. CDR3 sequence (DNA): TGTGCCAGCAGCATTCCGCAGGGACAGGGGACGGGGCAGTTCTTC. As protein: CASSIPQGQGTGQFF.

The V and J genes are TRBV4-2 and TRBJ2-1; D perhaps matches TRBD2 (5 bases). Germline V gives CDR1 LGHNA, CDR2 YNFKEQ. CDR3 length equals 12 residues. Trimming removed 0 bases from V and 15 bases from J, with 12 bases in between. The CDR3 protein is CASSQDWASRFF. The CDR3 bases are TGTGCCAGCAGCCAAGATTGGGCTAGCCGGTTCTTC.

The chain combines TRBV5-1 with TRBJ2-7; possible D gene TRBD1, 6 bases. V dropped 4 bases and J dropped 3 bases, with 11 bases sitting between them. The length of the CDR3 is 13 residues. The germline CDR1 and CDR2 sequences are SGHRS and YFSETQ. The CDR3 DNA is TGCGCCAGCAGCCTGACAGGTCTCTACGAGCAGTACTTC. Translated, it gives CASSLTGLYEQYF.

The chain couples TRBV9 to TRBJ2-3, with 14 bases identical to TRBD2. The CDR3 loop spans 17 amino acids. Trimming cost V 4 bases and J 5 bases; bases outside gene matches: 9. CDR1 is SGDLS, CDR2 YYNGEE, per germline. The CDR3 loop reads CASSTAQGTSGRDTQYF. CDR3 DNA sequence: TGTGCCAGCAGCACCGCCCAGGGGACTAGCGGGAGAGATACGCAGTATTTT.

J is TRBJ1-6 and V is TRBV4-1; perhaps TRBD1 as D (6 bases). The V and J ends lost 4 bases and 7 bases respectively, with 17 bases between them. The CDR3 covers 16 residues. CDR1 MGHRA and CDR2 YSYEKL come from the germline V gene. The CDR3 nucleotides read TGCGCCAGCAGCCTATCAGGGGCAAGGGAAAATTCACCCCTCCACTTT. It specifies CASSLSGARENSPLHF.

The J gene is TRBJ1-2, the V gene TRBV30; unclear D gene. Between the trimmed V and J ends, which lost 2 bases and 5 bases, there was a span of 6 bases. CDR1 and CDR2 (germline): GTSNPN, SVGIG (reference sequence). There are 11 residues in the CDR3. CDR3 in DNA: TGTGCCTGGAGTCTGCGATATGGCTACACCTTC. The encoded protein is CAWSLRYGYTF.

The V call is TRBV5-4, the J call TRBJ2-5; a weak D match, TRBD1 (5 bases). Trimming took 0 bases from V and 2 from J, leaving 5 bases between them. The CDR3 length is 13 residues. Germline CDR1 reads SGHNT; CDR2 reads YYREEE (reference sequence). CDR3: CASSLDRQETQYF. The CDR3 nucleotides read TGTGCCAGCAGCTTGGACAGGCAAGAGACCCAGTACTTC.

The sample holds one count of this clone. The chain links TRBV5-1 to TRBJ2-5, with D hard to call. The J call is doubtful: the DNA matches TRBJ2-7 better. The CDR3 is 14 amino acids. The germline gives CDR1 SGHRS, CDR2 YFSETQ. The chain's CDR3 is CASSLTPSSHEQYF. The CDR3 DNA reads as TGCGCCAGCAGCTTGACCCCTAGTAGCCACGAGCAGTACTTC.